The 10 T cell receptor beta chains given below trace back to one sample, sequenced in a study of PD-1 blockade in classical Hodgkin lymphoma. The time point was: newly diagnosed, previously untreated cHL patient sample. Negative selection with magnets was how CD8+ T cells were isolated from the thawed PBMCs. Sequenced by immunoSEQ multiplex PCR; TCRdb stores in-frame clones only, minus some. Of 14,000 to 15,000 clones detected, 91% appear once; the ten largest clones hold 4.5% to 7.5%. Sequenced: CD8+ T cells from blood. These receptors all stem from a human donor with classical Hodgkin lymphoma.

The CDR3 loop reads CASSPSPGTSGSKIEQFF. The DNA for the CDR3 is TGTGCCAGCAGCCCCTCGCCGGGGACTAGCGGGAGCAAGATTGAGCAGTTCTTC. The chain recombines TRBV7-3 with TRBJ2-1; 14 positions match TRBD2. This CDR3 has 18 amino acids. Germline lookup yields CDR1 SGHTA and CDR2 FQGTGA. Germline trimming cut 5 bases from V and 9 bases from J; bases unmatched to any gene: 15. Together with reference TRBV7-3 and TRBJ2-1, the CDR3 gives the full variable domain: GAGVSQTPSNKVTEKGKYVELRCDPISGHTALYWYRQSLGQGPEFLIYFQGTGAADDSGLPNDRFFAVRPEGSVSTLKIQRTERGDSAVYLCASSPSPGTSGSKIEQFFGPGTRLTVL.

The chain combines TRBV7-8 with TRBJ1-3, with TRBD1 as a possible D gene (5 bases). The germline V gene has CDR1 SGHVS and CDR2 FQNEAQ. This CDR3 has 14 residues. Trimming stripped 6 bases from V and 0 bases from J, with 9 bases between. As DNA, the CDR3 is TGTGCCAGCAGTCCGGGGGGCTCTGGAAACACCATATATTTT. It yields the protein CASSPGGSGNTIYF.

This clone occurred a few times. V usage is TRBV19 and J usage is TRBJ1-1; 9 nucleotides match TRBD1. The junction had 5 bases not matched to a gene; V was cut back by 6 bases and J by 6 bases. The CDR3 is 13 residues long. Germline V gene data show CDR1 as LNHDA and CDR2 as SQIVND (reference sequence). CDR3: CASRDRGYSEAFF. CDR3 in DNA: TGTGCCAGTAGGGACAGGGGATACTCTGAAGCTTTCTTT.

The chain carries TRBV11-3 and TRBJ2-1; possible D gene TRBD1, 5 bases. V lost 10 bases and J 7 bases, leaving 26 bases between the germline ends. Germline lookup yields CDR1 SGHNT and CDR2 YENEEA. CDR3 size: 16 residues. The chain's CDR3 is CATSDRSHLLGNEQFF. CDR3 in DNA: TGTGCCACCTCCGACAGATCCCATCTTTTGGGAAATGAGCAGTTCTTC.

The genes are TRBV4-1 and TRBJ2-3; D gene ambiguous. Germline loops: CDR1 MGHRA, CDR2 YSYEKL. Trimming pared 1 base from V and 5 bases from J, leaving 7 bases between. CDR3 size: 13 residues. Written as DNA, the CDR3 is TGCGCCAGCAGCCAAGTCGGGCAAGATACGCAGTATTTT. Amino acids: CASSQVGQDTQYF.

The chain links TRBV27 to TRBJ2-1; 13 bases agree with TRBD2. The J segment lost 7 bases and the V segment lost 2 bases, leaving 2 bases of the junction unmatched. The CDR3 runs to 15 residues. Germline V gene data show CDR1 as MNHEY and CDR2 as SMNVEV (reference sequence). The CDR3 DNA reads as TGTGCCAGCAGTTTAGGGACTAGCGGGAATAATGAGCAGTTCTTC. This sequence encodes CASSLGTSGNNEQFF.

This clone was observed a handful of times. The CDR3 DNA is TGCGCCAGCAGAGACAGGTTGAACACTGAAGCTTTCTTT. Protein: CASRDRLNTEAFF. The chain couples TRBV10-1 to TRBJ1-1; possibly TRBD1 for D (6 bases). This CDR3 comprises 13 residues. Trimming took 6 bases from V and 0 from J, leaving 8 bases between them. Germline V CDR1 and CDR2: WNHNN, SYGVQD (reference sequence).

The chain joins TRBV27 to TRBJ2-5; perhaps TRBD2 as D (5 bases). The germline V gene encodes CDR1 MNHEY and CDR2 SMNVEV (reference sequence). The CDR3 is 14 residues long. V lost 3 bases, J lost 0 bases, and 8 bases lay in between. CDR3 in amino acids: CASSLRGYQETQYF. CDR3 coding DNA: TGTGCCAGCAGTTTGAGAGGGTACCAAGAGACCCAGTACTTC.

CDR3 residues: CASSEYGGRGWTDTQYF. The CDR3 DNA reads as TGTGCCAGCAGTGAATATGGCGGAAGGGGGTGGACAGATACGCAGTATTTT. V is TRBV6-4 and J is TRBJ2-3; a possible D gene is TRBD1 (6 bases). Trimming pared 3 bases from V and 3 bases from J, leaving 19 bases between. Germline V gene lookup returns CDR1 MRHNA and CDR2 SNTAGT. The CDR3 has 17 residues.

This chain connects TRBV29-1 to TRBJ1-1; 9 bases fit TRBD1. V lost 3 bases, J lost 0 bases, and 2 bases stayed unmatched. Germline lookup yields CDR1 SQVTM and CDR2 ANQGSEA. This CDR3 is 14 amino acids long. This chain's CDR3 is CSVDGDRVNTEAFF. Written as DNA, the CDR3 is TGCAGCGTTGATGGGGACAGGGTGAACACTGAAGCTTTCTTT.